These T cell receptor beta chains were read from a single sample in a study of cytomegalovirus exposure and HLA in healthy donors. Produced via immunoSEQ multiplex PCR; TCRdb's table is partial and in-frame only. The data show 250,000 to 350,000 clones, roughly 90% seen once. Sequencing was carried out using PBMCs. The receptor source for this set is a woman aged 18-29 years in good health and CMV-seronegative. The CDR3 runs from the conserved cysteine through the conserved F or W. Each record gives: CDR3 length, J gene, V gene, clone size, D gene, CDR3 protein, CDR3 DNA. The D gene is left open where the match is weak. Clone sizes are given selectively: once, few, many, or a class where the clone is expanded.

15	TRBJ2-7	TRBV14	-	-	CASSRASRLWDEQYF	TGTGCCAGCAGCCGAGCTAGCAGGCTTTGGGACGAGCAGTACTTC
15	TRBJ2-1	TRBV9	-	TRBD2	CASSQLAGIYNEQFF	TGTGCCAGCAGCCAATTAGCGGGAATTTACAATGAGCAGTTCTTC
17	TRBJ2-3	TRBV30	-	TRBD2	CAWSAERTSGRRDTQYF	TGTGCCTGGAGTGCGGAAAGGACTAGCGGGAGGAGAGATACGCAGTATTTT
18	TRBJ2-3	TRBV5-1	-	TRBD1	CASSSLIPGQSSTDTQYF	TGCGCCAGCAGCTCGCTAATTCCGGGACAGAGTAGCACAGATACGCAGTATTTT
19	TRBJ2-7	TRBV27	-	TRBD1	CASSIRPGQGPNRYYEQYF	TGTGCCAGCAGTATACGACCGGGACAGGGTCCAAATAGGTACTACGAGCAGTACTTC
12	TRBJ1-2	TRBV25-1	-	-	CASSAADYGYTF	TGTGCCAGCAGTGCCGCGGACTATGGCTACACCTTC
13	TRBJ1-1	TRBV6-6	-	TRBD1	CASSPGGGTEAFF	TGTGCCAGCAGTCCAGGGGGCGGCACTGAAGCTTTCTTT
13	TRBJ1-2	TRBV6-5	-	TRBD1	CASSRSRGHGYTF	TGTGCCAGCAGCCGATCGAGGGGGCATGGCTACACCTTC
13	TRBJ1-2	TRBV28	once	-	CASSSQGNYGYTF	TGTGCCAGCAGTTCGCAGGGGAACTATGGCTACACCTTC
15	TRBJ2-1	TRBV7-3	-	-	CASSFEGSSYNEQFF	TGTGCCAGCAGCTTCGAAGGGAGCTCCTACAATGAGCAGTTCTTC
16	TRBJ2-7	TRBV27	-	TRBD2	CASSLGKRERGDEQYF	TGTGCCAGCAGTTTAGGAAAGCGGGAGAGGGGGGACGAGCAGTACTTC
16	TRBJ2-3	TRBV5-6	once	TRBD1	CASSLMQDRGLDTQYF	TGTGCCAGCAGCTTAATGCAGGACAGGGGGTTAGATACGCAGTATTTT
16	TRBJ1-3	TRBV15	-	-	CATSRVPLLLGPTIYF	TGTGCCACCAGCAGAGTCCCCCTTCTCTTGGGGCCCACCATATATTTT
14	TRBJ1-2	TRBV9	-	-	CASSLPQGRYGYTF	TGTGCCAGCAGCCTCCCCCAGGGCCGGTATGGCTACACCTTC
19	TRBJ2-7	TRBV7-8	-	TRBD2	CASSLAIVSGSLSSYEQYF	TGTGCCAGCAGCTTAGCGATCGTTAGCGGGAGCCTAAGCTCCTACGAGCAGTACTTC
13	TRBJ2-3	TRBV30	-	TRBD2	CAWSRRETDTQYF	TGTGCCTGGAGTAGGCGGGAGACAGATACGCAGTATTTT
16	TRBJ2-7	TRBV5-1	-	TRBD1	CASSLVLGTAYYEQYF	TGCGCCAGCAGCCTGGTACTTGGGACAGCGTATTACGAGCAGTACTTC
15	TRBJ2-5	TRBV7-8	-	TRBD1	CASSPYTGEGETQYF	TGTGCCAGCAGCCCCTACACAGGGGAAGGGGAGACCCAGTACTTC
17	TRBJ1-5	TRBV15	-	TRBD1	CATSRVTGTESNQPQHF	TGTGCCACCAGCAGAGTAACCGGGACAGAGAGCAATCAGCCCCAGCATTTT
15	TRBJ2-7	TRBV5-1	-	TRBD1	CASSPTRQGRSEQYF	TGCGCCAGCAGCCCAACAAGACAGGGAAGAAGCGAGCAGTACTTC
15	TRBJ1-5	TRBV28	-	TRBD1	CASSSSRGNNQPQHF	TGTGCCAGCAGTTCCTCCAGGGGGAACAATCAGCCCCAGCATTTT
17	TRBJ2-7	TRBV5-6	-	-	CASSLSWRGAANYEQYF	TGTGCCAGCAGCTTGTCCTGGCGTGGGGCAGCAAACTACGAGCAGTACTTC
15	TRBJ2-1	TRBV10-3	-	TRBD2	CAIKASGPTYNEQFF	TGTGCCATCAAGGCTAGCGGGCCCACCTACAATGAGCAGTTCTTC
15	TRBJ2-1	TRBV9	-	-	CASSVAAELYNEQFF	TGTGCCAGCAGCGTAGCTGCGGAGTTATACAATGAGCAGTTCTTC
12	TRBJ1-2	TRBV28	few	-	CASSSLFRGYTF	TGTGCCAGCAGTTCCCTCTTCCGTGGCTACACCTTC
15	TRBJ2-1	TRBV7-9	-	-	CASSPRRTDYNEQFF	TGTGCCAGCAGCCCGCGTCGGACTGACTACAATGAGCAGTTCTTC
16	TRBJ2-5	TRBV5-1	once	-	CASSLVGGALAETQYF	TGCGCCAGCAGCTTGGTTGGGGGGGCGCTGGCAGAGACCCAGTACTTC
13	TRBJ1-5	TRBV30	once	TRBD1	CAVAGGGGQPQHF	TGTGCCGTAGCAGGGGGCGGAGGACAGCCCCAGCATTTT
14	TRBJ1-2	TRBV4-1	-	-	CASSQEGLNYGYTF	TGCGCCAGCAGCCAAGAGGGGCTCAACTATGGCTACACCTTC
14	TRBJ1-5	TRBV6-1	-	-	CASTGIIGNQPQHF	TGTGCCAGCACCGGGATTATCGGCAATCAGCCCCAGCATTTT
13	TRBJ1-4	TRBV10-1	-	TRBD1	CASSAGQGEKLFF	TGCGCCAGCAGCGCTGGACAGGGGGAAAAACTGTTTTTT
15	TRBJ2-2	TRBV30	-	-	CAWSNQGQHTGELFF	TGTGCCTGGAGCAACCAAGGACAGCACACCGGGGAGCTGTTTTTT
14	TRBJ2-7	TRBV2	once	TRBD1	CASNGYRGFDEQYF	TGTGCCAGCAACGGGTACAGGGGGTTCGACGAGCAGTACTTC
16	TRBJ2-3	TRBV4-1	-	-	CASSQKLGASTDTQYF	TGCGCCAGCAGCCAAAAGCTTGGGGCTAGCACAGATACGCAGTATTTT
18	TRBJ2-7	TRBV4-1	-	TRBD2	CASSQDFSRLAGVGEQYF	TGCGCCAGCAGCCAAGATTTTAGTCGACTAGCGGGAGTGGGAGAGCAGTACTTC
18	TRBJ2-1	TRBV5-4	-	TRBD2	CASTTGLAPLPLNNEQFF	TGTGCCAGCACCACAGGACTAGCGCCCCTCCCCCTTAACAATGAGCAGTTCTTC
15	TRBJ2-3	TRBV10-3	-	TRBD1	CAISEPRQGQVTQYF	TGTGCCATCAGTGAGCCCCGACAGGGGCAGGTTACGCAGTATTTT
15	TRBJ2-7	TRBV19	-	TRBD2	CASSAGTSGIYEQYF	TGTGCCAGTAGCGCCGGGACTAGCGGGATCTACGAGCAGTACTTC
16	TRBJ2-3	TRBV6-5	-	TRBD2	CASSYSSSGSTDTQYF	TGTGCCAGCAGTTACTCATCTAGCGGGAGCACAGATACGCAGTATTTT
16	TRBJ2-7	TRBV11-2	once	TRBD2	CASSAEMVGSGRKQYF	TGTGCCAGCAGCGCAGAGATGGTAGGTAGCGGGAGAAAGCAGTACTTC
15	TRBJ2-7	TRBV5-1	-	TRBD2	CASSWGTSGRDEQYF	TGCGCCAGCAGCTGGGGGACTAGCGGGAGGGACGAGCAGTACTTC
16	TRBJ1-2	TRBV27	-	TRBD1	CASSPGQGGYNYGYTF	TGTGCCAGCAGTCCAGGACAGGGGGGCTACAACTATGGCTACACCTTC
15	TRBJ1-1	TRBV28	-	TRBD1	CASSPWDRSYTEAFF	TGTGCCAGCAGCCCTTGGGACAGATCATACACTGAAGCTTTCTTT
15	TRBJ2-1	TRBV11-3	-	TRBD2	CASSTREAGVHEQFF	TGTGCCAGCAGCACTCGGGAGGCGGGAGTTCATGAGCAGTTCTTC
19	TRBJ2-5	TRBV14	-	TRBD2	CASSAIGGGLFLARETQYF	TGTGCCAGCAGCGCGATCGGCGGGGGGCTTTTCCTAGCGCGAGAGACCCAGTACTTC
13	TRBJ1-2	TRBV28	few	TRBD1	CASSRGQGHGYTF	TGTGCCAGCAGCAGGGGACAGGGCCATGGCTACACCTTC
15	TRBJ1-2	TRBV30	-	-	CAWSVQTAIPYGYTF	TGTGCCTGGAGTGTACAAACAGCCATCCCCTATGGCTACACCTTC
13	TRBJ1-2	TRBV6-1	-	-	CASSDLQGFGYTF	TGTGCCAGCAGTGACCTGCAGGGGTTTGGCTACACCTTC
16	TRBJ1-2	TRBV6-5	-	-	CASSYSSGTSNYGYTF	TGTGCCAGCAGTTACTCTTCGGGGACTTCAAACTATGGCTACACCTTC
14	TRBJ1-1	TRBV27	-	TRBD1	CASSLGQGNTEAFF	TGTGCCAGCAGTCTGGGACAGGGAAACACTGAAGCTTTCTTT
16	TRBJ2-1	TRBV4-3	-	TRBD2	CASSQSSGLPHNEQFF	TGCGCCAGCAGCCAATCTAGCGGGCTCCCCCACAATGAGCAGTTCTTC
17	TRBJ2-7	TRBV7-2	-	TRBD2	CASSPTAGRESTYEQYF	TGTGCCAGCAGCCCGACAGCGGGGCGGGAGTCGACCTACGAGCAGTACTTC
18	TRBJ2-7	TRBV7-7	-	-	CASSLVGPRGVLGACGYF	TGTGCCAGCAGCTTAGTGGGCCCGCGAGGGGTACTGGGGGCTTGCGGGTACTTC
13	TRBJ1-5	TRBV27	-	-	CASSLSAGEPQHF	TGTGCCAGCAGTTTATCCGCAGGGGAGCCCCAGCATTTT
17	TRBJ2-1	TRBV12-5	once	TRBD2	CASGQIIGTSIINEQFF	TGTGCTAGTGGCCAGATAATCGGGACTAGCATAATAAATGAGCAGTTCTTC
16	TRBJ2-1	TRBV14	-	TRBD1	CASSQGWDRVGYEQFF	TGTGCCAGCAGCCAAGGATGGGACAGGGTTGGTTATGAGCAGTTCTTC